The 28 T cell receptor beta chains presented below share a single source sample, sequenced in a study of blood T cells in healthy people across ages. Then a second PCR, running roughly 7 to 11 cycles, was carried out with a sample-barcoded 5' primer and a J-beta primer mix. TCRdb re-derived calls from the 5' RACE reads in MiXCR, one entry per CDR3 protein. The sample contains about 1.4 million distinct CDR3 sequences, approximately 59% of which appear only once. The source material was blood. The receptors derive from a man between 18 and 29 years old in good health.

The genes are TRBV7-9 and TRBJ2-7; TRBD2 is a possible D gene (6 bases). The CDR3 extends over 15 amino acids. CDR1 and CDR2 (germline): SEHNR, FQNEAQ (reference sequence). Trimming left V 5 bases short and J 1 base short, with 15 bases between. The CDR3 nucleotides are TGTGCCAGCAGCGGCGGACTATACAGATCCTACGAGCAGTACTTC. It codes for CASSGGLYRSYEQYF. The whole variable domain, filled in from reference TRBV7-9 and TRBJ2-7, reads DTGVSQNPRHKITKRGQNVTFRCDPISEHNRLYWYRQTLGQGPEFLTYFQNEAQLEKSRLLSDRFSAERPKGSFSTLEIQRTEQGDSAMYLCASSGGLYRSYEQYFGPGTRLTVT.

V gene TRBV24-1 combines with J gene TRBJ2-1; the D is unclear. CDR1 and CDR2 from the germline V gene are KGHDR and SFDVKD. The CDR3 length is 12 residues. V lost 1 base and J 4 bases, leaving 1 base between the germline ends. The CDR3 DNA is TGTGCCACCAGTGATTTTTACAATGAGCAGTTCTTC. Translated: CATSDFYNEQFF.

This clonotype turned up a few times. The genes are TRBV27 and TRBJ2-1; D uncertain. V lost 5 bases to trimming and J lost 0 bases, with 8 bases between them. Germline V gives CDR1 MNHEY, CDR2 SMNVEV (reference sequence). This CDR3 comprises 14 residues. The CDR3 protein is CASSTRVSYNEQFF. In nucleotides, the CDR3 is TGTGCCAGCAGTACACGGGTCTCCTACAATGAGCAGTTCTTC.

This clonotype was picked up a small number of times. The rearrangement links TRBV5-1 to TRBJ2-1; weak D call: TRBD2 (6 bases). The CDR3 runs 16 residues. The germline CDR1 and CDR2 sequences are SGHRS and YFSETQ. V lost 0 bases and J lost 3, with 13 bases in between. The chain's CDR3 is CASSLGSGANYNEQFF. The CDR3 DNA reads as TGCGCCAGCAGCTTGGGGTCGGGAGCGAACTACAATGAGCAGTTCTTC.

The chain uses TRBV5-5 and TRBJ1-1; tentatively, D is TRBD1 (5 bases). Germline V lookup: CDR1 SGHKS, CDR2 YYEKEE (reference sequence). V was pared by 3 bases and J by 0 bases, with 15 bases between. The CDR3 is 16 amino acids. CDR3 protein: CASSSGRYLLNTEAFF. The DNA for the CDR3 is TGTGCCAGCAGCTCGGGACGGTACCTTCTGAACACTGAAGCTTTCTTT. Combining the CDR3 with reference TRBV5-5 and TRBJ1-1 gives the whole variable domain DAGVTQSPTHLIKTRGQQVTLRCSPISGHKSVSWYQQVLGQGPQFIFQYYEKEERGRGNFPDRFSARQFPNYSSELNVNALLLGDSALYLCASSSGRYLLNTEAFFGQGTRLTVV.

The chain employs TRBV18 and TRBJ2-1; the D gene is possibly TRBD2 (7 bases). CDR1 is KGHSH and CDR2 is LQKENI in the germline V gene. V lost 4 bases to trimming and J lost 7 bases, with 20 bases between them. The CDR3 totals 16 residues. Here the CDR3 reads CASSLRGAEVGNEQFF. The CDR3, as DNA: TGTGCCAGCTCACTCCGGGGGGCAGAGGTAGGGAATGAGCAGTTCTTC.

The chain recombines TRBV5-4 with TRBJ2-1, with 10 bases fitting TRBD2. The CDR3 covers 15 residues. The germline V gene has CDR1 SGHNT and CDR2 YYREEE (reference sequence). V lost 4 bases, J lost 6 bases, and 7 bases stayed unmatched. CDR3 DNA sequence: TGTGCCAGCAGCCCAGGGGAGCGGGGGGGCAATGAGCAGTTCTTC. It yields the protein CASSPGERGGNEQFF. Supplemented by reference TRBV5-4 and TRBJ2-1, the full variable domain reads ETGVTQSPTHLIKTRGQQVTLRCSSQSGHNTVSWYQQALGQGPQFIFQYYREEENGRGNFPPRFSGLQFPNYSSELNVNALELDDSALYLCASSPGERGGNEQFFGPGTRLTVL.

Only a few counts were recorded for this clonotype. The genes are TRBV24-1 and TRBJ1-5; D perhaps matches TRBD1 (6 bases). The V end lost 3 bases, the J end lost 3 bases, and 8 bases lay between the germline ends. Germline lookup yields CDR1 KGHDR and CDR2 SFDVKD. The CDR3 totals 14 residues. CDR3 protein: CATSDRTVNQPQHF. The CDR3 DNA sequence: TGTGCCACCAGTGATCGGACAGTCAATCAGCCCCAGCATTTT.

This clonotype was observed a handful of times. DNA of the CDR3: TGTGCCAGCAGCTTCTCAGGGGGGAGAAACTATGGCTACACCTTC. Translated: CASSFSGGRNYGYTF. This chain connects TRBV11-2 to TRBJ1-2; the match to TRBD1 covers 7 bases. The CDR3 consists of 15 residues. Germline V gene sequence: CDR1 SGHAT, CDR2 FQNNGV. V dropped 3 bases and J dropped 2; count of bases not matched to a gene: 6.

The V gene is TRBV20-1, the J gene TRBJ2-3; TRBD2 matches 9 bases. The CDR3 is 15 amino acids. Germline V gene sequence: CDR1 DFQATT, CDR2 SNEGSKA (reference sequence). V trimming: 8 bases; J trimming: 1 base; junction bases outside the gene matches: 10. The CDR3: CSTISGSPRTDTQYF. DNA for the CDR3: TGCAGTACAATTAGCGGGAGCCCCCGCACAGATACGCAGTATTTT.

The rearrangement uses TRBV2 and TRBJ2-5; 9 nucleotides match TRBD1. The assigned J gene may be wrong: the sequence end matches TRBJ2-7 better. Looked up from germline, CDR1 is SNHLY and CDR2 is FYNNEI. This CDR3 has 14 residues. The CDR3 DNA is TGTGCCAGCAGCTTAACAGGGGGCTGGTACGAGCAGTACTTC. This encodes CASSLTGGWYEQYF.

CDR3 nucleotide sequence: TGTGCTAGTGGTGCCTCCACCGGGGAGCTGTTTTTT. The encoded protein is CASGASTGELFF. This sequence joins TRBV12-5 and TRBJ2-2; D not resolved. The CDR3 spans 12 residues. V was pared by 5 bases and J by 4 bases, with 5 bases between. The V gene's germline CDR1 is LGHNT and CDR2 FRNRAP.

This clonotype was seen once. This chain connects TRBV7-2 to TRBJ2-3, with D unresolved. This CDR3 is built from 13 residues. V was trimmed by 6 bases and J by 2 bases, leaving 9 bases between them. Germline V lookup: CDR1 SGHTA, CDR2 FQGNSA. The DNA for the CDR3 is TGTGCCAGCAGACGACCAAACACAGATACGCAGTATTTT. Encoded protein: CASRRPNTDTQYF.

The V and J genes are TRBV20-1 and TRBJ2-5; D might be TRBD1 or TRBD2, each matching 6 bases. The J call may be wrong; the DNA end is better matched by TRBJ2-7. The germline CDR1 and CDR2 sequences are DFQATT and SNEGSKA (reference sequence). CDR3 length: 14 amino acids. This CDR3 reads CSATLSIGGGEQYF. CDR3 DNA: TGCAGTGCTACTTTGAGTATCGGGGGCGGCGAGCAGTACTTC.

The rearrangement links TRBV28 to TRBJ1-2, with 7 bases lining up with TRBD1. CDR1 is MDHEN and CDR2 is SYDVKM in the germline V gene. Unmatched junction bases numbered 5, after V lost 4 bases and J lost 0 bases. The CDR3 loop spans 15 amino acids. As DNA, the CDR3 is TGTGCCAGCAGTTGGGGACAGCCGACTAACTATGGCTACACCTTC. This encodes CASSWGQPTNYGYTF.

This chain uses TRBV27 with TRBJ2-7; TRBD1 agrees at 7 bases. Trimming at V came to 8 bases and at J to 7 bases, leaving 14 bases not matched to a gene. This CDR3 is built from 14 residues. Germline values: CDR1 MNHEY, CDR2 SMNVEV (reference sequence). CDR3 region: CASGLGTAGEEQYF. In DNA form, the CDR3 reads TGTGCCAGCGGCCTCGGGACAGCTGGGGAAGAGCAGTACTTC.

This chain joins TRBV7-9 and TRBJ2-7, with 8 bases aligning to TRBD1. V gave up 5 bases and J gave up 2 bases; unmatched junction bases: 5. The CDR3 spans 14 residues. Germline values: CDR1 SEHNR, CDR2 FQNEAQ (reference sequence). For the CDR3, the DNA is TGTGCCAGCAGCAATCGGACAGGGCCCTACGAGCAGTACTTC. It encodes CASSNRTGPYEQYF.

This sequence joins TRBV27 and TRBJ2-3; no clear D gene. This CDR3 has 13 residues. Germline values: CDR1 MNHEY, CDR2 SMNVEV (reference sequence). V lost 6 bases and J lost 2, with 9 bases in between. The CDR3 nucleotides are TGTGCCAGCAGATCCCGGACCACAGATACGCAGTATTTT. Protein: CASRSRTTDTQYF.

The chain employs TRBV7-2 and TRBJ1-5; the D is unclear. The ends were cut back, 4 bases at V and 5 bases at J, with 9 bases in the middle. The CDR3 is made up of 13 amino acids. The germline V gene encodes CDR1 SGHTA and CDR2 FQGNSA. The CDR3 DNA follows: TGTGCCAGCAGCTCATCAAGACATCAGCCCCAGCATTTT. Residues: CASSSSRHQPQHF.

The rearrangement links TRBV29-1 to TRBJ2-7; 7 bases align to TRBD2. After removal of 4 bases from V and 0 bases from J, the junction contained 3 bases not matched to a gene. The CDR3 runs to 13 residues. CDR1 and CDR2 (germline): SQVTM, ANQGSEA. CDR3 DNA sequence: TGCAGCGTTGTCAAGCGGGGCTCCTACGAGCAGTACTTC. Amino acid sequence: CSVVKRGSYEQYF.

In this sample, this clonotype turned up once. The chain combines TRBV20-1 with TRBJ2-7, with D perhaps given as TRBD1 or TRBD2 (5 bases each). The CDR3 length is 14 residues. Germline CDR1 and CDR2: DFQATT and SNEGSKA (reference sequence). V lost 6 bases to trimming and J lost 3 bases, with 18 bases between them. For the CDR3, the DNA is TGCAGTGCACAGGACCCGGGAACCTTCTACGAGCAGTACTTC. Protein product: CSAQDPGTFYEQYF.

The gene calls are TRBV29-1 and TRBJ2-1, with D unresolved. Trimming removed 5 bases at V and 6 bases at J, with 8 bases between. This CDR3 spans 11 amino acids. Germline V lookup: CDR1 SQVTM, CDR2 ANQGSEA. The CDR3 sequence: CSVQPANEQFF. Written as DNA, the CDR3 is TGCAGCGTTCAACCTGCCAATGAGCAGTTCTTC.

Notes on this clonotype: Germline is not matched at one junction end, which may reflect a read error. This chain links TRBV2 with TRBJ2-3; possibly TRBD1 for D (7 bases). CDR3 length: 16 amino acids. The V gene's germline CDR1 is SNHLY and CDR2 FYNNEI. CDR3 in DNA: TGTGCCAGCAGTGAATGGACAGGCACTAGCACCGATACGCAGTATTTT. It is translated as CASSEWTGTSTDTQYF.

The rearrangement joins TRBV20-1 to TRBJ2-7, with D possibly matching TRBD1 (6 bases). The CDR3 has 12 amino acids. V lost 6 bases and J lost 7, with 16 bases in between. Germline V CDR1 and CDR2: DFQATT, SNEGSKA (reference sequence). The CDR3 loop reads CSAGGEGNEQYF. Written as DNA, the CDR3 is TGCAGTGCAGGGGGTGAGGGTAATGAGCAGTACTTC.

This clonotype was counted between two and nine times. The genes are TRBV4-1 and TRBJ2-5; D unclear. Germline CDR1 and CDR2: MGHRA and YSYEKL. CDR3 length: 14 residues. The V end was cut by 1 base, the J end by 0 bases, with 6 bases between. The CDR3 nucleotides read TGCGCCAGCAGCCAAGTACGGGACCAAGAGACCCAGTACTTC. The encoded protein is CASSQVRDQETQYF.

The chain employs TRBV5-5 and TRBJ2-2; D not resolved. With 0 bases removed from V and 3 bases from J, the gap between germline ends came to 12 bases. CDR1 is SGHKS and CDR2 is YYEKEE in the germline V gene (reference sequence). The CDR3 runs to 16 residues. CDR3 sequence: CASSLGVAADTGELFF. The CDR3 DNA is TGTGCCAGCAGCTTGGGGGTAGCAGCAGACACCGGGGAGCTGTTTTTT. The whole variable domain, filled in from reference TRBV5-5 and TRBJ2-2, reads DAGVTQSPTHLIKTRGQQVTLRCSPISGHKSVSWYQQVLGQGPQFIFQYYEKEERGRGNFPDRFSARQFPNYSSELNVNALLLGDSALYLCASSLGVAADTGELFFGEGSRLTVL.

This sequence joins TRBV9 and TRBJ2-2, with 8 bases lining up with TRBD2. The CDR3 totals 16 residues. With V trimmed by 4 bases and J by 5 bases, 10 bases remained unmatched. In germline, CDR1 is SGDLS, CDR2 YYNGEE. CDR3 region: CASSIRAGEITGELFF. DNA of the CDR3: TGTGCCAGCAGCATTAGAGCGGGAGAAATTACCGGGGAGCTGTTTTTT.

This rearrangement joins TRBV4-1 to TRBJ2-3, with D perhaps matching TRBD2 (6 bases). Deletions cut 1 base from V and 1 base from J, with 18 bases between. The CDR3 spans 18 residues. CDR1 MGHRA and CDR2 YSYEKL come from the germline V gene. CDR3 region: CASSQVFGAGTGTDTQYF. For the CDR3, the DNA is TGCGCCAGCAGCCAAGTTTTTGGGGCGGGGACGGGCACAGATACGCAGTATTTT.